The rows below give T cell receptor beta chains drawn from one sample of a study of tumor-infiltrating lymphocytes in primary liver carcinoma. Using its own MiXCR run on the multiplex PCR reads, TCRdb lists one record per CDR3 protein. The sample gives 99,000 or so distinct CDR3 sequences, roughly 80% of which show up once; under 25% is in the top ten. Sample: liver tumor tissue from sampling region 3. These receptors were collected from a man in his forties with primary liver carcinoma and hepatitis B virus infection. Each CDR3 is given with its conserved first and last residue. Each record gives: D gene, CDR3 length, clone size, J gene, V gene, CDR3 DNA, CDR3 protein. D genes are given only for firm matches. Size values are once, few and many counts, or a class for expanded clones, and some rows have none.

D gene: NA
CDR3 length: 15
clone size: few
J gene: TRBJ1-5
V gene: TRBV7-3
CDR3 DNA: TGTGCCAGCAGCTCAACAGGGATGAGCAATCAGCCCCAGCATTTT
CDR3 protein: CASSSTGMSNQPQHF

D gene: TRBD1
CDR3 length: 16
clone size: NA
J gene: TRBJ2-1
V gene: TRBV4-3
CDR3 DNA: TGCGGCAGCAGCCAAGAAACCAGGGGGATGTACAATAAGCAGTTCTTC
CDR3 protein: CGSSQETRGMYNKQFF

D gene: TRBD1
CDR3 length: 15
clone size: once
J gene: TRBJ1-6
V gene: TRBV14
CDR3 DNA: TGTGCCAGCAGCCACAGACAGGGGCGGAATTCGCCCCTCCACTTT
CDR3 protein: CASSHRQGRNSPLHF

D gene: NA
CDR3 length: 15
clone size: NA
J gene: TRBJ2-3
V gene: TRBV4-2
CDR3 DNA: TGTGCCTGCAGCCGAAGGACGGGGAGAACAGATACGCAGTATTTT
CDR3 protein: CACSRRTGRTDTQYF

D gene: TRBD1
CDR3 length: 18
clone size: NA
J gene: TRBJ2-6
V gene: TRBV4-2
CDR3 DNA: TGTGCCAGCAGACAACCGGGACAGGGTGTCGGAGGGGCCAACGTCCTGACTTTC
CDR3 protein: CASRQPGQGVGGANVLTF

D gene: NA
CDR3 length: 12
clone size: NA
J gene: TRBJ2-1
V gene: TRBV12-3/TRBV12-4
CDR3 DNA: TGTGCCAGCAGTCTCCTGAACAATGAGCAGTTCTTC
CDR3 protein: CASSLLNNEQFF

D gene: TRBD1
CDR3 length: 15
clone size: NA
J gene: TRBJ1-6
V gene: TRBV30
CDR3 DNA: TGTACCTGGAGTACCTCGGGACAGTATAACTCACCCCTCCACTTT
CDR3 protein: CTWSTSGQYNSPLHF

D gene: NA
CDR3 length: 18
clone size: NA
J gene: TRBJ2-1
V gene: TRBV5-6
CDR3 DNA: TGTGCCGGCAGCACCCTACTTAGCGGTTCAAGTTCCTACAATGAGCAGTTCTTC
CDR3 protein: CAGSTLLSGSSSYNEQFF

D gene: NA
CDR3 length: 12
clone size: many
J gene: TRBJ2-7
V gene: TRBV5-4
CDR3 DNA: TGTGCCAGCAGCCCCCCGCTGGGCGAGCAGTACTTC
CDR3 protein: CASSPPLGEQYF

D gene: NA
CDR3 length: 15
clone size: NA
J gene: TRBJ2-1
V gene: TRBV4-2
CDR3 DNA: TGTGCCAGCAGCCCAGGTAGCGGCCCAGGAGATGAGCAGTTCTTC
CDR3 protein: CASSPGSGPGDEQFF

D gene: TRBD2
CDR3 length: 17
clone size: NA
J gene: TRBJ2-5
V gene: TRBV11-3
CDR3 DNA: TGTGCCAGTAGCTTTGGGACCAGCGGGAGTCCTTTGGAGACCGAGTACTTC
CDR3 protein: CASSFGTSGSPLETEYF

D gene: NA
CDR3 length: 13
clone size: NA
J gene: TRBJ1-1
V gene: TRBV6-5
CDR3 DNA: TGTGCCAGCAGTTCGCAGATTAACACTGATGCTTTCTTC
CDR3 protein: CASSSQINTDAFF

D gene: NA
CDR3 length: 15
clone size: NA
J gene: TRBJ2-7
V gene: TRBV13
CDR3 DNA: TGTGGCAGCAGCTTAGGGGGTGAGGGGGGCGGCGACCAGTACTTC
CDR3 protein: CGSSLGGEGGGDQYF

D gene: TRBD1
CDR3 length: 15
clone size: once
J gene: TRBJ2-7
V gene: TRBV11-2
CDR3 DNA: TGTGCCAGCAGCTTACGATGGACAGGGGAATACGAGCAGCAATTC
CDR3 protein: CASSLRWTGEYEQQF

D gene: NA
CDR3 length: 10
clone size: NA
J gene: TRBJ2-1
V gene: TRBV4-1
CDR3 DNA: TGCGCCAGCGGCGCGGGACAGCCGTTCTTC
CDR3 protein: CASGAGQPFF

D gene: NA
CDR3 length: 16
clone size: NA
J gene: TRBJ2-1
V gene: TRBV5-1
CDR3 DNA: TGCGCCAGCAGCTTGACTTTAGCAGGAGTCGGCAATGAGCAGTTCTTC
CDR3 protein: CASSLTLAGVGNEQFF